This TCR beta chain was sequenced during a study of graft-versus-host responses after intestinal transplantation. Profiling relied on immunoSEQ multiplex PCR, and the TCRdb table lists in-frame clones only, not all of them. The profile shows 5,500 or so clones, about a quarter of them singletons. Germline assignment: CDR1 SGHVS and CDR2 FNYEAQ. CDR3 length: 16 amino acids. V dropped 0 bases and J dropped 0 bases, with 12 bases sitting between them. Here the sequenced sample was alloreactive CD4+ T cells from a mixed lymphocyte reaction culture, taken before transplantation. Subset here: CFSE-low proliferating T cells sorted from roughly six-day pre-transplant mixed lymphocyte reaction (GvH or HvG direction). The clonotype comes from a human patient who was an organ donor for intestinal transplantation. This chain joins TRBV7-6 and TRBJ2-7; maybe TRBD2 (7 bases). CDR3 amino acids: CASSLAAGASSYEQYF. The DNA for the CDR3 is TGTGCCAGCAGCTTAGCTGCGGGGGCCAGCTCCTACGAGCAGTACTTC.